A selection of T cell receptor beta chains follows, all from one sample in a study of blood T cell repertoires in COVID-19. Sequencing was performed with immunoSEQ multiplex PCR; in TCRdb, only in-frame clones are kept and a portion is missing. The table lists 60,000 or so clones, about 80% of them singletons. Sequencing input: peripheral blood. These receptors were collected from a man younger than 45 with COVID-19, enrolled during active disease. Each CDR3 is given with its conserved first and last residue. The order of the fields is CDR3 length, J gene, clone size, V gene, D gene, CDR3 DNA, CDR3 protein. A D gene is named only where the DNA matches it firmly. Clone size is given for some rows only: seen once, a few or many times, or a class if the clone is expanded.

>17|TRBJ2-3|NA|TRBV18|NA
TGTGCCAGCTCACCACCGAGGCGGGGGCCTAGCACAGATACGCAGTATTTT
CASSPPRRGPSTDTQYF
>14|TRBJ2-1|NA|TRBV6-6|NA
TGTGCCAGCAGTTACGGGGAGGAGAGCAATGAGCAGTTCTTC
CASSYGEESNEQFF
>11|TRBJ1-2|few|TRBV20-1|NA
TGCAGTGCTAGAGGAACATACGGCTACACCTTC
CSARGTYGYTF
>19|TRBJ2-1|NA|TRBV6-1|TRBD1
TGTGCCAGCAGTGAAGGAGGGAAGGGGGCGCGACCCTTTGACAATGAGCAGTTCTTC
CASSEGGKGARPFDNEQFF
>16|TRBJ2-3|NA|TRBV7-9|TRBD2
TGTGCCAGCAGCCCAAGACTAGCGGCTAGCACAGATACGCAGTATTTT
CASSPRLAASTDTQYF
>13|TRBJ1-1|NA|TRBV7-2|NA
TGTGCCAGCAACCCAGGGTTGAACACTGAAGCTTTCTTT
CASNPGLNTEAFF
>15|TRBJ2-7|NA|TRBV3-1/TRBV3-2|NA
TGTGCCAGCAGCCAAGTCTACGATCACTCCTACGAGCAGTACTTC
CASSQVYDHSYEQYF
>14|TRBJ2-7|few|TRBV27|TRBD1
TGTGCCACCAACCCCCGGGACAGGGGTTACGAGCAGTACTTC
CATNPRDRGYEQYF
>15|TRBJ2-5|NA|TRBV5-4|NA
TGTGCCAGCAGCTTACGTCACACGGGTGAAGAGACCCAGTACTTC
CASSLRHTGEETQYF
>15|TRBJ2-6|NA|TRBV3-1/TRBV3-2|NA
TGTGCCAGCATCGAGTCGGGCTCTGGGGCCAACGTCCTGACTTTC
CASIESGSGANVLTF
>16|TRBJ1-1|NA|TRBV19|NA
TGTGCCAGTACCTCCCGGGGGGGCCTGATTGGCGATTGGGCTTTCTTT
CASTSRGGLIGDWAFF
>16|TRBJ1-3|few|TRBV5-1|TRBD1
TGCGCCAGCAGCTTGGTTACAGGGGGCGTATCCAACACCATATATTTT
CASSLVTGGVSNTIYF
>15|TRBJ2-1|NA|TRBV24-1|TRBD2
TGTGCCACCAGTGTGAGGGCGGGGGGGCTCGATGAGCAGTTCTTC
CATSVRAGGLDEQFF
>14|TRBJ1-5|NA|TRBV30|TRBD1
TGTGCCTGGAGTGTATCAGGGGGCGTGTGGGCCCAGCATTTT
CAWSVSGGVWAQHF
>11|TRBJ2-1|NA|TRBV13|NA
TGTGCCAGCAGTCAAGGGGATGAGCAGTTCTTC
CASSQGDEQFF
>12|TRBJ1-4|NA|TRBV6-6|NA
TGTGCCAGCAGTCTCACAGGCGAAAAACTGTTTTTT
CASSLTGEKLFF
>13|TRBJ2-7|once|TRBV25-1|TRBD1
TGTGCCAGCAGTGGGCAGGGGGTTGGGGAGCAGTACTTC
CASSGQGVGEQYF
>16|TRBJ1-1|NA|TRBV4-1|NA
TGCGCCAGCAGCCCTGGTAATCCAGGGCTCCACACTGAAGCTTTCTTT
CASSPGNPGLHTEAFF
>15|TRBJ1-1|once|TRBV28|NA
TGTGCCAGCAGTTTATTTGCGGGGTCGAACACTGAAGCTTTCTTT
CASSLFAGSNTEAFF
>15|TRBJ2-1|NA|TRBV7-6|NA
TGTGCCAGCAGCGCCCGACAGAGCTCCTACAATGAGCAGTTCTTC
CASSARQSSYNEQFF
>16|TRBJ1-2|NA|TRBV28|TRBD1
TGTGCCAGCAGCCCATCGACAGGGGGATTGGTATATGGCTACACCTTC
CASSPSTGGLVYGYTF
>13|TRBJ2-2|NA|TRBV29-1|NA
TGCAGCGTTCGGTCTAGCAAGACCGGGGAGCTGTTTTTT
CSVRSSKTGELFF
>13|TRBJ2-1|once|TRBV5-1|NA
TGCGCCAGCAGCTCTTACAGGGCCAATGAGCAGTTCTTC
CASSSYRANEQFF
>11|TRBJ1-1|NA|TRBV6-5|NA
TGTGCCAGCGAGCGGGGGGCTGAAGCTTTCTTT
CASERGAEAFF
>12|TRBJ1-5|NA|TRBV7-3|NA
TGTGCCAAAAACGCCGGGAATCAGCCCCAGCATTTT
CAKNAGNQPQHF
>15|TRBJ2-5|NA|TRBV5-1|TRBD1
TGCGCCAGCAGCTTATACAGGGGATTAGAAGAGACCCAGTACTTC
CASSLYRGLEETQYF
>17|TRBJ2-6|NA|TRBV19|TRBD1
TGTGCCAGTAGTACCGGGACAGGGGTCTCTGGGGCCAACGTCCTGACTTTC
CASSTGTGVSGANVLTF
>16|TRBJ2-5|NA|TRBV25-1|TRBD1
TGTGCCAGCAGTCTGCACGGGACAGGAACACAAGAGACCCAGTACTTC
CASSLHGTGTQETQYF
>14|TRBJ2-1|NA|TRBV6-5|NA
TGTGCCAGCAGGATACGAGGAGACTTCAGTGAGCAGTTCTTC
CASRIRGDFSEQFF
>14|TRBJ2-2|NA|TRBV27|NA
TGTGCCAGCAGTTTAGGCGGAATGGTGGGGGAGCTGTTTTTT
CASSLGGMVGELFF
>17|TRBJ2-3|NA|TRBV9|TRBD2
TGTGCCAGCAGCGTAGACCCAGCGGGGGGGGGAACAGATACGCAGTATTTT
CASSVDPAGGGTDTQYF
>14|TRBJ2-7|NA|TRBV28|TRBD2
TGTGCCAGCAGTCTTAGCGGGAGGGCCCACGAGCAGTACTTC
CASSLSGRAHEQYF
>15|TRBJ1-2|NA|TRBV4-3|TRBD1
TGCGCCAGCAGCCGGGATGACAGGGCCCACTATGGCTACACCTTC
CASSRDDRAHYGYTF
>16|TRBJ1-3|few|TRBV28|NA
TGTGCCAGCAGTTTTCACAGGGACTACTCTGGAAACACCATATATTTT
CASSFHRDYSGNTIYF
>14|TRBJ2-5|NA|TRBV3-1/TRBV3-2|NA
TGTGCCAGCAGTCCGGGACATTACCAAGAGACCCAGTACTTC
CASSPGHYQETQYF
>15|TRBJ2-6|NA|TRBV19|TRBD2
TGTGCCAGTATGGGAGGGTTCTCTGGGGCCAACGTCCTGACTTTC
CASMGGFSGANVLTF
>14|TRBJ2-7|NA|TRBV6-1|TRBD2
TGTGCCAGCAGTGAATGGGGGAGGGGCTACGAGCAGTACTTC
CASSEWGRGYEQYF
>16|TRBJ2-3|NA|TRBV11-2|TRBD2
TGTGCCAGCAGCGCCCCTGAGGGACTAGAGCAAGATACGCAGTATTTT
CASSAPEGLEQDTQYF
>19|TRBJ2-3|NA|TRBV10-3|NA
TGTGCCATCAGTGAGTCTTTAGGACAGAGCGGCGGGTACACAGATACGCAGTATTTT
CAISESLGQSGGYTDTQYF
>13|TRBJ2-1|NA|TRBV7-3|NA
TGTGCCAGCAGCTTAACGAGACAGGACGAGCAGTTCTTC
CASSLTRQDEQFF
>15|TRBJ2-1|NA|TRBV27|NA
TGTGCCAGCAGCCCCCGGGGGTTACAGGAGGGTAATTGGTTCTTC
CASSPRGLQEGNWFF
>16|TRBJ1-1|NA|TRBV6-1|NA
TGTGCCAGCAGTGCGGTCAGATCGGGTCCGAACACTGAAGCTTTCTTT
CASSAVRSGPNTEAFF
>15|TRBJ1-5|once|TRBV6-5|TRBD1
TGTGCCAGCAGCGACAGGGGTGGCAGCAATCAGCCCCAGCATTTT
CASSDRGGSNQPQHF
>14|TRBJ1-4|NA|TRBV10-1|NA
TGCGCCAGCAGTGAGTCAGGAGGATCGGGAAAACTGTTTTTT
CASSESGGSGKLFF
>14|TRBJ2-5|NA|TRBV5-1|TRBD1
TGCGCCAGCAGCCTAGACAGGGTTTGGGAGACCCAGTACTTC
CASSLDRVWETQYF
>12|TRBJ1-2|NA|TRBV12-5|NA
TGTGCTAGTGGTCCCCCCGGGGGGGGCTACACCTTC
CASGPPGGGYTF
>14|TRBJ2-7|NA|TRBV30|TRBD2
TGTGCCTGGTCGAGCGGGGCCTACTCCTACGAGCAGTACTTC
CAWSSGAYSYEQYF
>16|TRBJ2-3|NA|TRBV27|TRBD2
TGTGCCAGCAGTTACATCGGGACTACGGGCACAGATACGCAGTATTTT
CASSYIGTTGTDTQYF
>16|TRBJ2-1|NA|TRBV7-9|NA
TGTGCCAGCAGCCCCCCCGGGGTACAACAGTACAATGAGCAGTTCTTC
CASSPPGVQQYNEQFF
>14|TRBJ2-5|NA|TRBV19|NA
TGTGCCAGTAGTATCGGTCGTTTGGGGGCAGCCCAGTACTTC
CASSIGRLGAAQYF
>11|TRBJ2-4|few|TRBV3-1/TRBV3-2|TRBD1
TGTGCCAGCAGACAGGGGAACATTCAGTACTTC
CASRQGNIQYF
>15|TRBJ2-3|NA|TRBV3-1/TRBV3-2|NA
TGTGCCAGCAGCCAACGTGCAGGCCCAGCAGATACGCAGTATTTT
CASSQRAGPADTQYF
>16|TRBJ2-3|NA|TRBV5-6|TRBD1
TGTGCCAGCAGCCGGGCGGGACAGGTCAAAACAGATACGCAGTATTTT
CASSRAGQVKTDTQYF
>13|TRBJ2-7|NA|TRBV6-5|NA
TGTGCCAGCAATCATCGGGATCGCTACGAGCAGTACTTC
CASNHRDRYEQYF
>16|TRBJ2-3|NA|TRBV14|NA
TGTGCCAGCAGCCAAGATCTAGGAGGGGACACAGATACGCAGTATTTT
CASSQDLGGDTDTQYF